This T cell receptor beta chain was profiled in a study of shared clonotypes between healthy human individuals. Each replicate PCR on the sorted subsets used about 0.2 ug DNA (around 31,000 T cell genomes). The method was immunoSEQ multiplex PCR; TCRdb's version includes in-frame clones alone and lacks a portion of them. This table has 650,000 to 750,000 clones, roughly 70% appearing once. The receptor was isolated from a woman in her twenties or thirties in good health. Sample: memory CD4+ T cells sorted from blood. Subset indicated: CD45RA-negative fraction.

The CDR3 region is CATSRAQYYSGANVLTF. The CDR3 nucleotides read TGTGCCACCAGCAGAGCTCAGTATTACTCTGGGGCCAACGTCCTGACTTTC. The chain joins TRBV15 to TRBJ2-6, with no clear D. Germline V gives CDR1 LNHNV, CDR2 YYDKDF (reference sequence). The length of the CDR3 is 17 residues. The V gene lost 1 base and the J gene lost 0 bases, with 10 bases spanning the gap.